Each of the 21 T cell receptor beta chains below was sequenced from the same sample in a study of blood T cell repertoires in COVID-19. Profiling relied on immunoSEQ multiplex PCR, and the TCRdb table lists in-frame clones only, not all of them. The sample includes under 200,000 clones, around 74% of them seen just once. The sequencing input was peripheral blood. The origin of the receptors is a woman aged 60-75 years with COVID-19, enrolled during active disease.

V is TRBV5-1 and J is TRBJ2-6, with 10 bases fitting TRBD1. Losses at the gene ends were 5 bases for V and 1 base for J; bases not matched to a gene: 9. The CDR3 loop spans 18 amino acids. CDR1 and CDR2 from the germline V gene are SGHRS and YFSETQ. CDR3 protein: CASRHSGQGKSGANVLTF. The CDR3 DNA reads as TGCGCCAGCAGACATTCGGGACAGGGGAAATCTGGGGCCAACGTCCTGACTTTC.

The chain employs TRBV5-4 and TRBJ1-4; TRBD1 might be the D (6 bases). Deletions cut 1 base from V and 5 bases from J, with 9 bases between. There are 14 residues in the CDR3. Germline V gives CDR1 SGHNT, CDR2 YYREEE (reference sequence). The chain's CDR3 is CASSLKGGNEKLFF. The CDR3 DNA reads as TGTGCCAGCAGCTTGAAGGGGGGGAATGAAAAACTGTTTTTT.

CDR3: CASAPQAGSTDTQYF. The CDR3, as DNA: TGCGCCAGCGCCCCCCAGGCAGGTAGCACAGATACGCAGTATTTT. The chain joins TRBV5-1 to TRBJ2-3; D not resolved. Deletions cut 7 bases from V and 0 bases from J, with 15 bases between. The CDR3 sequence is 15 residues long. The germline CDR1 and CDR2 sequences are SGHRS and YFSETQ.

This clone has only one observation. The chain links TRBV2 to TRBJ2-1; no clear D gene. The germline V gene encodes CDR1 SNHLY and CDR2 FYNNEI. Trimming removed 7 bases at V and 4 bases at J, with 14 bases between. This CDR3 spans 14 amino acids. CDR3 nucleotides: TGTGCCAGCATGGCCTCGGGTATTTACAATGAGCAGTTCTTC. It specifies CASMASGIYNEQFF.

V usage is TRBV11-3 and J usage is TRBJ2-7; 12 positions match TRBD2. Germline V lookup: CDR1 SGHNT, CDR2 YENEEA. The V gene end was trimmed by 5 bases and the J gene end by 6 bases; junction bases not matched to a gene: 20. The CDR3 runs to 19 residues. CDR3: CASSAKGGLAGCLITEQYV. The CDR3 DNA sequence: TGTGCCAGCAGCGCTAAGGGAGGACTAGCGGGGTGTCTTATTACCGAGCAGTACGTC.

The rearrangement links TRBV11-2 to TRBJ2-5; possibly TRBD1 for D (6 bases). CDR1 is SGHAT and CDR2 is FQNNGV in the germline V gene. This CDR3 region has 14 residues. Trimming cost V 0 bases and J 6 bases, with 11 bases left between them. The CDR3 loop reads CASSLEVQGKTQYF. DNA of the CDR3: TGTGCCAGCAGCTTAGAAGTACAGGGAAAGACCCAGTACTTC.

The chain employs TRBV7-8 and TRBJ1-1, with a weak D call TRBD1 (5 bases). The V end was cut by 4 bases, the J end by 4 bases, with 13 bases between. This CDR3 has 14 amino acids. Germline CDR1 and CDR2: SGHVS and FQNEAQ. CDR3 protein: CASSSSAQGTEAFF. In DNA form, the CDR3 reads TGTGCCAGCAGCTCTTCGGCGCAGGGCACTGAAGCTTTCTTT.

This CDR3 reads CASSEGSSGNTIYF. The CDR3 nucleotides are TGTGCCAGCAGCGAAGGGAGCTCTGGAAACACCATATATTTT. The rearrangement uses TRBV11-3 and TRBJ1-3; D is undetermined. Germline CDR1 and CDR2: SGHNT and YENEEA. Trimming cost V 5 bases and J 0 bases, with 8 bases left between them. The CDR3 runs to 14 residues. Supplemented by reference TRBV11-3 and TRBJ1-3, the full variable domain reads EAGVVQSPRYKIIEKKQPVAFWCNPISGHNTLYWYLQNLGQGPELLIRYENEEAVDDSQLPKDRFSAERLKGVDSTLKIQPAELGDSAVYLCASSEGSSGNTIYFGEGSWLTVV.

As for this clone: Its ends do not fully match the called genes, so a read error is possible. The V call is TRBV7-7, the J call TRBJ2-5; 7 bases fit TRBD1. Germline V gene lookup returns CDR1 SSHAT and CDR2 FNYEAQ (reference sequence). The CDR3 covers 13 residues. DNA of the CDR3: TGTGCTAGCAGCTTCCGGGACAGAGAGACCCAGTACTTC. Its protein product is CASSFRDRETQYF.

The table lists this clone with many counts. The CDR3 coding sequence is TGTGCCAGCAGCCCAAGGACAGGTCGACGCTACACCTTC. Residues: CASSPRTGRRYTF. The chain recombines TRBV7-8 with TRBJ1-2, with 7 bases aligning to TRBD1. J lost 9 bases, V lost 5 bases, and 9 bases had no gene match. This CDR3 comprises 13 residues. Germline V gene lookup returns CDR1 SGHVS and CDR2 FQNEAQ.

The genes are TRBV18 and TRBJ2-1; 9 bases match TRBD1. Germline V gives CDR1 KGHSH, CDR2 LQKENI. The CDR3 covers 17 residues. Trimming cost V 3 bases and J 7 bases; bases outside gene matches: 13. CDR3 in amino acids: CASSPQTGTGLKNEQFF. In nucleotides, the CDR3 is TGTGCCAGCTCACCCCAGACCGGGACAGGGTTAAAGAATGAGCAGTTCTTC.

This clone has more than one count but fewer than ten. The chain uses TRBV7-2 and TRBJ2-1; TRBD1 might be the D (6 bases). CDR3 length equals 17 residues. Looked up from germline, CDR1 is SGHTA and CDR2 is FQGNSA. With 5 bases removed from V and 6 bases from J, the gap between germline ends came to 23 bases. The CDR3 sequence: CASSPLGGGGLGNEQFF. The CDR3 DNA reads TGTGCCAGCAGCCCCCTTGGGGGCGGCGGCCTGGGCAATGAGCAGTTCTTC.

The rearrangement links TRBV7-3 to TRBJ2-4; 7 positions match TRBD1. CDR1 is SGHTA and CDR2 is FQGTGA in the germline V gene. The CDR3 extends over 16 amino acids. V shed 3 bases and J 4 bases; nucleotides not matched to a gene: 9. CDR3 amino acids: CASSFIGDSLKNIQYF. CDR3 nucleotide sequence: TGTGCCAGCAGCTTCATCGGGGACAGCCTTAAAAACATTCAGTACTTC. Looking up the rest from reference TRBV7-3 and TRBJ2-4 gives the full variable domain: GAGVSQTPSNKVTEKGKYVELRCDPISGHTALYWYRQSLGQGPEFLIYFQGTGAADDSGLPNDRFFAVRPEGSVSTLKIQRTERGDSAVYLCASSFIGDSLKNIQYFGAGTRLSVL.

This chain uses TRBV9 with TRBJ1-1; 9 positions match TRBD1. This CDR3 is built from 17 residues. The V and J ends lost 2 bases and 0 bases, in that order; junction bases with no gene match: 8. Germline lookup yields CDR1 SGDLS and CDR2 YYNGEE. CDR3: CASSVGQGTNMNTEAFF. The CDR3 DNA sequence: TGTGCCAGCAGCGTTGGACAGGGGACTAACATGAACACTGAAGCTTTCTTT.

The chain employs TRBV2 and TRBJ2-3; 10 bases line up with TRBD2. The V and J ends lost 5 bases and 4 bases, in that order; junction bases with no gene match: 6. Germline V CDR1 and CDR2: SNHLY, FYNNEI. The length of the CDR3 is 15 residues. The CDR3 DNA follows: TGTGCCAGCAGTAGAAATAGCGGGAGGCCAGATACGCAGTATTTT. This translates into CASSRNSGRPDTQYF. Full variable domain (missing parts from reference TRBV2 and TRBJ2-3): EPEVTQTPSHQVTQMGQEVILRCVPISNHLYFYWYRQILGQKVEFLVSFYNNEISEKSEIFDDQFSVERPDGSNFTLKIRSTKLEDSAMYFCASSRNSGRPDTQYFGPGTRLTVL.

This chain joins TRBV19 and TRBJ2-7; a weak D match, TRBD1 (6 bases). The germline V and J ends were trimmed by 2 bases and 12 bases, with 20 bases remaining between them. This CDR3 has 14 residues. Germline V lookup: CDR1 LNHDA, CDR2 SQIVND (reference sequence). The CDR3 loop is CASSIRGQGPVAYF. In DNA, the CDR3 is TGTGCCAGTAGTATAAGGGGACAAGGACCCGTCGCGTACTTC.

The CDR3 spells CASSQGSSSGSGNEQYF. The CDR3 region has the DNA TGTGCCAGCAGCCAAGGGTCGAGTAGCGGGAGTGGCAACGAGCAGTACTTC. The chain joins TRBV3-1 (or the pseudogene TRBV3-2) to TRBJ2-7; 9 nucleotides match TRBD2. Per germline, CDR1 LGHDT and CDR2 YNNKEL (reference sequence). V trimming: 1 base; J trimming: 5 bases; junction bases outside the gene matches: 12. The CDR3 runs to 17 residues.

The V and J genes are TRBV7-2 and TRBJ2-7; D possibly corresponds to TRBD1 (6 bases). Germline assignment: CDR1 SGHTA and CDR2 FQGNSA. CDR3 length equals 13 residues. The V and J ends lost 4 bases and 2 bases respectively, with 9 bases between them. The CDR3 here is CASSYREPYEQYV. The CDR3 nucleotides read TGTGCCAGCAGCTACAGGGAGCCCTACGAGCAGTACGTC.

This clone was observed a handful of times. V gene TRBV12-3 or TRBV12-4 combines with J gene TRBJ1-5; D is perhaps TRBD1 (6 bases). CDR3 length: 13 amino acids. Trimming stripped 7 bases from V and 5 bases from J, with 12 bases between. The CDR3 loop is CASTGDIDQPQHF. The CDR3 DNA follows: TGTGCCAGCACTGGGGACATTGATCAGCCCCAGCATTTT.

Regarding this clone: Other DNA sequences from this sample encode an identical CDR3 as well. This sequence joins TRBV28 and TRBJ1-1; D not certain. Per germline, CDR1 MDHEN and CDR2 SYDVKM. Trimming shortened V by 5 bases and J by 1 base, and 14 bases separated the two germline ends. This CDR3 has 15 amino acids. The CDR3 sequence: CASSPGGGKNTEAFF. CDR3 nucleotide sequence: TGTGCCAGCAGTCCGGGTGGTGGAAAGAACACTGAAGCTTTCTTT. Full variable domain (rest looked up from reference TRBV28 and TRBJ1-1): DVKVTQSSRYLVKRTGEKVFLECVQDMDHENMFWYRQDPGLGLRLIYFSYDVKMKEKGDIPEGYSVSREKKERFSLILESASTNQTSMYLCASSPGGGKNTEAFFGQGTRLTVV.

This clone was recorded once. The CDR3 DNA sequence: TGTGCCAGTAGTCGAAACCACCGTGAGTATGACAATGAGCAGTTCTTC. Translating gives CASSRNHREYDNEQFF. V gene TRBV19 combines with J gene TRBJ2-1; D remains unclear. This CDR3 contains 16 residues. Germline CDR1 and CDR2: LNHDA and SQIVND (reference sequence). With 5 bases removed from V and 5 bases from J, the gap between germline ends came to 19 bases.